Sequencing of this T cell receptor beta chain was carried out in a study of blood T cell repertoires in COVID-19. This clone occurred once. Measured with immunoSEQ multiplex PCR; TCRdb has only the in-frame clones, and not every one. Found here are about 71,000 clones, over 75% of them singletons; the top ten hold roughly 0.8%. The CDR3 is made up of 12 amino acids. V lost 6 bases and J lost 8, with 13 bases in between. The germline gives CDR1 LNHDA, CDR2 SQIVND (reference sequence). This sequence originates from a woman of 80 years or more with acute or convalescent COVID-19. The sequenced sample consisted of peripheral blood. This chain uses TRBV19 with TRBJ1-2, with D possibly TRBD1 on 6 matching bases. The CDR3 DNA is TGTGCCAGTAGCCCCGGGACAAGAGGCTACACCTTC. This translates into CASSPGTRGYTF. Full variable domain (outside the CDR3, taken from reference TRBV19 and TRBJ1-2): DGGITQSPKYLFRKEGQNVTLSCEQNLNHDAMYWYRQDPGQGLRLIYYSQIVNDFQKGDIAEGYSVSREKKESFPLTVTSAQKNPTAFYLCASSPGTRGYTFGSGTRLTVV.